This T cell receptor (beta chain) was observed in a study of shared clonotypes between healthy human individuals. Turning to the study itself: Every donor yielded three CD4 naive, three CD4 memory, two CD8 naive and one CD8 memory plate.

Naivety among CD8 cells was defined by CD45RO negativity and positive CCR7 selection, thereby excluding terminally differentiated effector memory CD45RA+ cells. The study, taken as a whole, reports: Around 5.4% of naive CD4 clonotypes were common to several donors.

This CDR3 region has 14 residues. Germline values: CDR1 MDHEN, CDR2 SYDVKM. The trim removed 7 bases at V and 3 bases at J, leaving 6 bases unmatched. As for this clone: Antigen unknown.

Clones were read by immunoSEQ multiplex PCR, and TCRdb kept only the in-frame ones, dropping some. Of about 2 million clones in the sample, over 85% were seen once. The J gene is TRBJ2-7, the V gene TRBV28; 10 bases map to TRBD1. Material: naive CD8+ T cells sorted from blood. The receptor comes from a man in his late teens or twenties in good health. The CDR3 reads CASTPGQGFYEQYF. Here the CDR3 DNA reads TGTGCCAGCACCCCGGGACAGGGGTTCTACGAGCAGTACTTC. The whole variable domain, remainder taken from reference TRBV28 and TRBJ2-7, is DVKVTQSSRYLVKRTGEKVFLECVQDMDHENMFWYRQDPGLGLRLIYFSYDVKMKEKGDIPEGYSVSREKKERFSLILESASTNQTSMYLCASTPGQGFYEQYFGPGTRLTVT.